These T cell receptor beta chains were read from a single sample in a study of T cells in Graves' hyperthyroidism and ophthalmopathy. One entry per CDR3 protein results from TCRdb running MiXCR on the multiplex PCR reads. The table lists hundreds of thousands of distinct CDR3 sequences, 11% to 15% of them singletons. The sequencing sample was made of blood. The receptor set was obtained from a woman in her 30s with Graves' hyperthyroidism. Each CDR3 is given with its conserved first and last residue. A D gene is named only where the DNA matches it firmly. The listing skips clone size in some rows; elsewhere it reads once, few, many or a size class.

>many|TRBV7-3|TRBJ1-2|TRBD1
CASSSTGAHGYTF
TGTGCCAGCAGCTCGACAGGGGCACATGGCTACACCTTC
>NA|TRBV7-3|TRBJ2-1|NA
CASSLGAGTYNEQFF
TGTGCCAGCAGCTTAGGGGCAGGGACCTACAATGAGCAGTTCTTC
>NA|TRBV28|TRBJ2-7|NA
CASSILPLGLVGTYEQYF
TGTGCCAGCAGTATCCTACCCTTAGGGCTAGTGGGCACCTACGAGCAGTACTTC
>many|TRBV27|TRBJ2-1|TRBD1
CASRETGDHEQFF
TGTGCCAGCAGGGAGACAGGGGACCATGAGCAGTTCTTC
>many|TRBV28|TRBJ1-5|NA
CASSFGQFNQPQHF
TGTGCCAGCAGTTTCGGACAGTTCAATCAGCCCCAGCATTTT
>many|TRBV29-1|TRBJ1-5|NA
CSVEQGRSNQPQHF
TGCAGCGTTGAACAGGGTCGGAGCAATCAGCCCCAGCATTTT
>few|TRBV30|TRBJ1-1|NA
CAWSDSPNTEAFF
TGTGCCTGGAGTGACAGTCCGAACACTGAAGCTTTCTTT
>many|TRBV2|TRBJ1-5|NA
CASSVEETQPQHF
TGTGCCAGCAGCGTGGAGGAGACGCAGCCCCAGCATTTT
>few|TRBV5-5|TRBJ1-4|NA
CASSLGTATYEKLFF
TGTGCCAGCAGCTTGGGGACAGCGACTTATGAAAAACTGTTTTTT
>few|TRBV15|TRBJ2-3|NA
CATSRDADGTQYF
TGTGCCACCAGCAGAGATGCGGACGGAACGCAGTATTTT
>NA|TRBV14|TRBJ1-4|NA
CASSSRIYPSEEKLFF
TGTGCCAGCAGCTCAAGAATCTATCCCTCGGAGGAAAAACTGTTTTTT
>few|TRBV6-5|TRBJ1-5|NA
CASSPPPGGGQPQHF
TGTGCCAGCAGCCCGCCCCCGGGGGGGGGACAGCCCCAGCATTTT
>few|TRBV7-2|TRBJ2-7|TRBD2
CASSLLGTSGISYEQYF
TGTGCCAGCAGCCTACTGGGGACTAGCGGGATCTCCTACGAGCAGTACTTC
>few|TRBV6-2/TRBV6-3|TRBJ2-3|NA
CASSYSIVSSPSTQYF
TGTGCCAGCAGTTACTCGATAGTGTCATCCCCTTCTACGCAGTATTTT
>many|TRBV2|TRBJ2-3|NA
CASVLSWATDTQYF
TGTGCCAGCGTGTTGTCGTGGGCGACAGATACGCAGTATTTT
>few|TRBV20-1|TRBJ2-7|TRBD2
CSALGERGPYEQYF
TGCAGTGCCCTCGGGGAGCGGGGACCTTACGAGCAGTACTTC
>NA|TRBV7-9|TRBJ2-7|TRBD1
CASSLIMWGQGYEQYF
TGTGCCAGCAGCTTAATCATGTGGGGACAGGGATACGAGCAGTACTTC
>many|TRBV6-1|TRBJ1-3|NA
CASSSLYTSSGNTIYF
TGTGCCAGCAGTTCTTTATACACCTCCTCTGGAAACACCATATATTTT
>many|TRBV28|TRBJ1-2|NA
CASRGGQTIYGYTF
TGTGCCAGCAGGGGAGGACAGACGATCTATGGCTACACCTTC
>many|TRBV7-2|TRBJ2-1|TRBD2
CASSSARAGGPGYEQFF
TGTGCCAGCAGCTCGGCACGAGCGGGAGGGCCAGGGTATGAGCAGTTCTTC
>many|TRBV12-3/TRBV12-4|TRBJ1-1|NA
CASTLGAGTLDTEAFF
TGTGCCAGCACCCTGGGAGCGGGAACACTTGACACTGAAGCTTTCTTT
>many|TRBV28|TRBJ2-5|NA
CASTGVGRRETQYF
TGTGCCAGCACCGGAGTGGGGCGACGGGAGACCCAGTACTTC
>many|TRBV20-1|TRBJ1-6|NA
CSARVGGRTSYNSPLHF
TGCAGTGCTAGAGTGGGGGGCCGGACCTCCTATAATTCACCCCTCCACTTT
>NA|TRBV11-2|TRBJ1-2|NA
CASSLAGGPRGYTF
TGTGCCAGCAGCTTAGCAGGAGGGCCCCGGGGCTACACCTTC
>many|TRBV7-2|TRBJ2-1|TRBD2
CASSLNPGGNEQFF
TGTGCCAGCAGCTTAAACCCGGGAGGGAATGAGCAGTTCTTC
>many|TRBV28|TRBJ2-1|NA
CASSLYAGTSYNEQFF
TGTGCCAGCAGTTTGTATGCCGGGACCAGCTACAATGAGCAGTTCTTC
>few|TRBV19|TRBJ1-3|NA
CASHSGNTIYF
TGTGCCAGTCACTCTGGAAACACCATATATTTT
>NA|TRBV28|TRBJ2-5|NA
CASSSDVWGSRSQETQYF
TGTGCCAGCAGTTCGGACGTTTGGGGCAGTAGGAGCCAAGAGACCCAGTACTTC
>NA|TRBV11-3|TRBJ2-3|TRBD1
CVSSAGTEADTQYF
TGTGTCAGCAGCGCCGGGACAGAGGCAGATACGCAGTATTTT
>few|TRBV2|TRBJ2-3|NA
CASSVPTRATADTQYF
TGTGCCAGCAGTGTCCCGACTAGGGCAACGGCAGATACGCAGTATTTT
>many|TRBV20-1|TRBJ1-6|TRBD1
CSALRDRGGSPLHF
TGCAGTGCACTGCGGGACAGGGGCGGTTCACCCCTCCACTTT
>NA|TRBV16|TRBJ1-1|NA
CASSQSFPEAFF
TGTGCCAGCAGCCAATCCTTCCCTGAAGCTTTCTTT
>many|TRBV9|TRBJ1-1|NA
CASSPDPGRPEAFF
TGTGCCAGCAGCCCCGACCCCGGGCGGCCCGAAGCTTTCTTT
>few|TRBV20-1|TRBJ2-2|NA
CSARDQRDTGELFF
TGCAGTGCTAGAGATCAGCGGGACACCGGGGAGCTGTTTTTT
>many|TRBV20-1|TRBJ2-3|TRBD1
CSAKELGQGTADTQYF
TGCAGTGCTAAAGAGTTGGGACAGGGGACGGCAGATACGCAGTATTTT
>NA|TRBV27|TRBJ2-7|NA
CASSLRGARVEQYF
TGTGCCAGCAGTTTACGGGGGGCGCGGGTCGAGCAGTACTTC
>few|TRBV9|TRBJ2-7|NA
CASSVEGGWASYEQYF
TGTGCCAGCAGCGTAGAAGGTGGTTGGGCGTCCTACGAGCAGTACTTC
>few|TRBV5-1|TRBJ2-7|NA
CASSTGGTVDYEQYF
TGCGCCAGCAGCACCGGCGGGACAGTAGACTACGAGCAGTACTTC
>many|TRBV28|TRBJ2-1|TRBD2
CASSFSFSGWLAGHLYNEQFF
TGTGCCAGCAGTTTCTCATTTTCGGGTTGGCTAGCGGGTCATCTCTACAATGAGCAGTTCTTC
>many|TRBV20-1|TRBJ2-3|NA
CSALRPTDTQYF
TGCAGTGCGCTTAGACCAACAGATACGCAGTATTTT
>NA|TRBV12-3/TRBV12-4|TRBJ2-7|TRBD2
CASGGLAGLLSEQYF
TGTGCCAGCGGAGGACTAGCGGGACTCCTCTCCGAGCAGTACTTC
>many|TRBV28|TRBJ1-4|NA
CASSSRGGRTRGEKLFF
TGTGCCAGCAGCTCCCGGGGGGGACGGACCCGGGGTGAAAAACTGTTTTTT
>many|TRBV7-3|TRBJ2-1|TRBD1
CASSLGFGADRAHEQFF
TGTGCCAGCAGCTTAGGGTTCGGGGCGGACAGGGCCCATGAGCAGTTCTTC
>many|TRBV19|TRBJ1-6|TRBD1
CASSTAGTGFALHF
TGTGCCAGTAGTACCGCCGGGACAGGGTTCGCCCTCCACTTT
>few|TRBV3-1|TRBJ2-2|NA
CASSQGRTNTGELFF
TGTGCCAGCAGCCAGGGGAGGACGAACACCGGGGAGCTGTTTTTT
>many|TRBV12-3/TRBV12-4|TRBJ2-3|NA
CASSLKGPDTQYF
TGTGCCAGCAGTTTGAAGGGGCCAGATACGCAGTATTTT
>NA|TRBV27|TRBJ2-2|TRBD2
CASSLMGGGELFF
TGTGCCAGCAGTTTAATGGGGGGGGGGGAGCTGTTTTTT
>few|TRBV28|TRBJ1-5|TRBD1
CASKTGEQPQHF
TGTGCCAGCAAAACAGGGGAGCAGCCCCAGCATTTT
>many|TRBV7-8|TRBJ1-2|NA
CASSLGIANYGYTF
TGTGCCAGCAGCTTAGGTATAGCTAACTATGGCTACACCTTC
>NA|TRBV19|TRBJ2-2|NA
CASAHPTKDLGTGELFF
TGTGCCAGCGCTCACCCTACGAAGGACCTGGGCACCGGGGAGCTGTTTTTT
>many|TRBV20-1|TRBJ2-7|NA
CSALLAAEVNEQYF
TGCAGTGCGCTACTAGCTGCCGAGGTAAACGAGCAGTACTTC
>many|TRBV7-8|TRBJ2-3|NA
CASSFWIADTQYF
TGTGCCAGCAGCTTCTGGATCGCAGATACGCAGTATTTT